One and the same sample provided the 22 T cell receptor beta chains below, sequenced in a study of CD8+ T cells in alopecia areata. Extracted RNA was reverse transcribed, and the resulting cDNA served as sequencing template. Clones were read by immunoSEQ multiplex PCR, and TCRdb kept only the in-frame ones, dropping some. The sample includes fewer than 150,000 clones, roughly 60% seen only once; the top ten take around 30%. This sample's treatment: oral pan-JAK inhibitor, 5-10 mg twice daily. The material was CD8+ T cells sorted from blood, obtained at week 4, from a patient treated with tofacitinib. The receptors stem from a human donor with alopecia areata.

This chain connects TRBV5-6 to TRBJ2-5; perhaps D is TRBD1 or TRBD2 (5 bases each). This CDR3 is built from 14 residues. Germline CDR1 and CDR2: SGHDT and YYEEEE. V lost 2 bases and J lost 5, with 13 bases in between. CDR3 nucleotide sequence: TGTGCCAGCAGCTTCGGGACGGCGTGGGAGACCCAGTACTTC. It codes for CASSFGTAWETQYF. Full variable domain (remainder filled in from reference TRBV5-6 and TRBJ2-5): DAGVTQSPTHLIKTRGQQVTLRCSPKSGHDTVSWYQQALGQGPQFIFQYYEEEERQRGNFPDRFSGHQFPNYSSELNVNALLLGDSALYLCASSFGTAWETQYFGPGTRLLVL.

The V gene is TRBV7-9, the J gene TRBJ2-5, with D perhaps matching TRBD1 or TRBD2 (5 bases each). Trimming pared 5 bases from V and 3 bases from J, leaving 13 bases between. This CDR3 spans 14 amino acids. Per germline, CDR1 SEHNR and CDR2 FQNEAQ (reference sequence). The CDR3 coding sequence is TGTGCCAGCAGCGACCGGGACGGCGAAGAGACCCAGTACTTC. Residues: CASSDRDGEETQYF. Drawing the rest from reference TRBV7-9 and TRBJ2-5, the complete variable domain is DTGVSQNPRHKITKRGQNVTFRCDPISEHNRLYWYRQTLGQGPEFLTYFQNEAQLEKSRLLSDRFSAERPKGSFSTLEIQRTEQGDSAMYLCASSDRDGEETQYFGPGTRLLVL.

V usage is TRBV7-3 and J usage is TRBJ2-1; 13 positions agree with TRBD2. V dropped 4 bases and J dropped 4; count of bases not matched to a gene: 1. Looked up from germline, CDR1 is SGHTA and CDR2 is FQGTGA. The length of the CDR3 is 15 residues. CDR3 coding DNA: TGTGCCAGCAGCTGGACTAGCGGGGGATACAATGAGCAGTTCTTC. It encodes CASSWTSGGYNEQFF.

The rearrangement links TRBV7-9 to TRBJ1-5; TRBD1 matches 7 bases. This CDR3 is built from 14 residues. Germline CDR1 SEHNR, CDR2 FQNEAQ (reference sequence). Losses at the gene ends were 4 bases for V and 5 bases for J; bases not matched to a gene: 5. The CDR3 DNA sequence: TGTGCCAGCAGCTCGGTGCAGGGGGATCAGCCCCAGCATTTT. As protein: CASSSVQGDQPQHF.

The table lists this clone with a few counts. This chain joins TRBV4-1 and TRBJ1-5, with a tentative D call TRBD1 (5 bases). The CDR3 is made up of 15 amino acids. Trimming removed 0 bases from V and 6 bases from J, with 12 bases in between. Germline-derived CDR1 and CDR2 are MGHRA and YSYEKL. The CDR3 sequence is CASSQDSGASQPQHF. In DNA form, the CDR3 reads TGCGCCAGCAGCCAAGATTCCGGGGCGAGTCAGCCCCAGCATTTT.

The chain uses TRBV13 and TRBJ1-1; weak D call: TRBD1 (5 bases). The CDR3 has 16 residues. The germline CDR1 and CDR2 sequences are PRHDT and FYEKMQ (reference sequence). V was cut by 4 bases and J by 3 bases, with 18 bases left in between. As DNA, the CDR3 is TGTGCCAGCAGCTCCCTCCTCGGGGGACCGTACACTGAAGCTTTCTTT. Encoded protein: CASSSLLGGPYTEAFF.

This sequence joins TRBV2 and TRBJ1-2, with D uncertain. Looked up from germline, CDR1 is SNHLY and CDR2 is FYNNEI. The V and J ends lost 3 bases and 8 bases respectively, with 13 bases between them. The CDR3 runs to 13 residues. CDR3 coding DNA: TGTGCCAGCAGTGATTACTTACGGGGAGGCTACACCTTC. It yields the protein CASSDYLRGGYTF.

Within the sample, this clone is medium-sized. The V gene is TRBV4-2, the J gene TRBJ2-3; 8 bases fit TRBD2. CDR3 length: 13 residues. Germline trimming cut 6 bases from V and 1 base from J; bases unmatched to any gene: 0. CDR1 LGHNA and CDR2 YNFKEQ come from the germline V gene. The CDR3, as DNA: TGTGCCAGCAGGCGGGGGGGCACAGATACGCAGTATTTT. This encodes CASRRGGTDTQYF.

This sequence joins TRBV28 and TRBJ2-7; possibly TRBD1 for D (5 bases). The CDR3 is 11 residues long. Germline CDR1 and CDR2: MDHEN and SYDVKM. The ends were cut back, 7 bases at V and 3 bases at J, with 7 bases in the middle. CDR3 sequence (DNA): TGTGCCAGCACGGACATCTACGAGCAGTACTTC. Translating gives CASTDIYEQYF.

The genes are TRBV13 and TRBJ1-6; weak D call: TRBD1 (5 bases). V lost 0 bases to trimming and J lost 9 bases, with 9 bases between them. Germline V CDR1 and CDR2: PRHDT, FYEKMQ (reference sequence). The CDR3 totals 14 residues. CDR3 sequence: CASSLGRVGSPLHF. The CDR3 DNA is TGTGCCAGCAGCTTAGGCAGGGTGGGTTCACCCCTCCACTTT.

The chain has TRBV27 and TRBJ1-2; 11 nucleotides match TRBD1. V shed 4 bases, J shed 7 bases, and the junction held 11 bases outside the gene matches. The CDR3 length is 16 residues. CDR1 MNHEY and CDR2 SMNVEV come from the germline V gene (reference sequence). CDR3 sequence reads: CASSYYSGQGVGGYTF. The CDR3 DNA sequence: TGTGCCAGCAGTTACTACTCGGGACAGGGGGTTGGTGGCTACACCTTC.

The chain couples TRBV7-2 to TRBJ1-5; D ambiguous. The germline V and J ends were trimmed by 2 bases and 3 bases, with 8 bases remaining between them. This CDR3 has 14 residues. CDR1 is SGHTA and CDR2 is FQGNSA in the germline V gene. The CDR3 DNA is TGTGCCAGCAGCTTATTGAGGGACAATCAGCCCCAGCATTTT. Its translation: CASSLLRDNQPQHF.

In this sample, this clone turned up a few times. This chain links TRBV27 with TRBJ1-1, with a tentative D call TRBD1 (6 bases). Germline V lookup: CDR1 MNHEY, CDR2 SMNVEV (reference sequence). The CDR3 has 13 residues. V gave up 5 bases and J gave up 4 bases, with 11 bases separating them. In nucleotides, the CDR3 is TGTGCCAGCAGTCTTACAGGGAGCACTGAAGCTTTCTTT. It is translated as CASSLTGSTEAFF.

CDR3: CSVEDRAGSWEEQYF. Here the CDR3 DNA reads TGCAGCGTTGAAGATAGGGCAGGGAGTTGGGAAGAGCAGTACTTC. V usage is TRBV29-1 and J usage is TRBJ2-7; D tentatively reads TRBD1 or TRBD2 (5 bases each). CDR1 is SQVTM and CDR2 is ANQGSEA in the germline V gene. The germline V and J ends were trimmed by 0 bases and 7 bases, with 19 bases remaining between them. This CDR3 has 15 residues.

The V call is TRBV11-1, the J call TRBJ1-3; perhaps TRBD1 as D (6 bases). CDR1 and CDR2 from the germline V gene are SGHAT and FQDESV (reference sequence). Between the trimmed V and J ends, which lost 0 bases and 0 bases, there was a span of 6 bases. CDR3 size: 15 residues. CDR3 nucleotides: TGTGCCAGCAGCTTAGCAGGGGGCTCTGGAAACACCATATATTTT. This translates into CASSLAGGSGNTIYF.

J is TRBJ2-1 and V is TRBV7-8; 12 bases are shared with TRBD2. Germline values: CDR1 SGHVS, CDR2 FQNEAQ. Trimming at V came to 10 bases and at J to 9 bases, leaving 10 bases not matched to a gene. This CDR3 has 14 amino acids. The CDR3 reads CATDGTSGSGEQFF. The CDR3 nucleotides are TGTGCCACCGACGGGACTAGCGGGTCAGGTGAGCAGTTCTTC.

The CDR3 coding sequence is TGCGCCAGCAGCCAAGCGGGACAGCTCTACGAGCAGTACTTC. Translated: CASSQAGQLYEQYF. The chain couples TRBV4-3 to TRBJ2-7; TRBD1 matches 7 bases. This CDR3 comprises 14 residues. Per germline, CDR1 LGHNA and CDR2 YSLEER. V trimming: 1 base; J trimming: 3 bases; junction bases outside the gene matches: 3.

The chain employs TRBV30 and TRBJ1-1; tentative D call: TRBD1 (5 bases). Trimming shortened V by 0 bases and J by 10 bases, and 15 bases separated the two germline ends. CDR1 GTSNPN and CDR2 SVGIG come from the germline V gene (reference sequence). The CDR3 sequence is 13 residues long. CDR3 residues: CAWSVAPGRGAFF. The CDR3 nucleotides read TGTGCCTGGAGTGTGGCCCCGGGACGGGGAGCTTTCTTT.

This clone was detected once. The gene calls are TRBV6-5 and TRBJ1-5; D gene unclear. There are 15 residues in the CDR3. Germline CDR1 MNHEY, CDR2 SVGAGI. V was cut by 4 bases and J by 0 bases, with 10 bases left in between. CDR3 loop: CASSFGPYSNQPQHF. CDR3 nucleotide sequence: TGTGCCAGCAGTTTTGGACCCTATAGCAATCAGCCCCAGCATTTT.

The chain has TRBV30 and TRBJ2-2; 9 bases line up with TRBD1. The germline V gene encodes CDR1 GTSNPN and CDR2 SVGIG (reference sequence). This CDR3 has 15 residues. V lost 5 bases to trimming and J lost 2 bases; unmatched junction nucleotides: 6. In nucleotides, the CDR3 is TGTGCCTGGGACCCGGGACAGGGTAACACCGGGGAGCTGTTTTTT. It is translated as CAWDPGQGNTGELFF.

The chain uses TRBV5-8 and TRBJ2-5; TRBD1 agrees at 7 bases. J lost 5 bases, V lost 3 bases, and 4 bases had no gene match. The V gene's germline CDR1 is SGHTS and CDR2 YDEGEE. This CDR3 has 13 amino acids. CDR3 loop: CASSSGGSETQYF. Here the CDR3 DNA reads TGTGCCAGCAGCTCAGGGGGATCGGAGACCCAGTACTTC.

This chain joins TRBV10-3 and TRBJ1-2; TRBD1 aligns across 7 bases. V dropped 0 bases and J dropped 4; count of bases not matched to a gene: 17. This CDR3 has 19 residues. CDR1 and CDR2 from the germline V gene are ENHRY and SYGVKD. CDR3 DNA sequence: TGTGCCATCAGTGAGTCAGGGGAGGGGACAGCCTCTTTCCCCTATGGCTACACCTTC. This translates into CAISESGEGTASFPYGYTF.